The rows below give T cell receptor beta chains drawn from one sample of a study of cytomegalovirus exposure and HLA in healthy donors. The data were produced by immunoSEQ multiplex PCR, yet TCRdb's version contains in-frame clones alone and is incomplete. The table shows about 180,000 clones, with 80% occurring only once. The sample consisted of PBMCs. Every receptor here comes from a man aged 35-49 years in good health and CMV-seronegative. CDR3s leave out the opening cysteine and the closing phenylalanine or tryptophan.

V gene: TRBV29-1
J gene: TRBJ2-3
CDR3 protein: SVTRGYGGDTQY

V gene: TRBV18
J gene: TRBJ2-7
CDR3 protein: ASSTKGLEQY

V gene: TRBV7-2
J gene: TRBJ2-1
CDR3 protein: ASSLAGTSVYEQF

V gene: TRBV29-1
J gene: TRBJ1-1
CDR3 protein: SVLEGRGNTEAF

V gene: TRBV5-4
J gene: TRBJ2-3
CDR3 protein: ASSSGPDTQY

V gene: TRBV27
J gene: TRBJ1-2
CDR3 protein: ASSPRYRGRYGYT

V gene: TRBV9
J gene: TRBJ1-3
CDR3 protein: ASSPRDSGSGNTIY

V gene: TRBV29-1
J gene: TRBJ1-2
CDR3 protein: SVGTGGYGYT

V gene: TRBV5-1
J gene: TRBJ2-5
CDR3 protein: ASSYGSGNQETQY

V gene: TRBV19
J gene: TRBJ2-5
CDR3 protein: ASSIGSSQETQY

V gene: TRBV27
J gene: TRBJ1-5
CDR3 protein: ASSLSPGVGNQPQH

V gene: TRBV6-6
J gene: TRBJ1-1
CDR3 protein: ASSYGQHMNTEAF

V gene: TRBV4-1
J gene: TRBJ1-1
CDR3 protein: ASRGTGGTEAF

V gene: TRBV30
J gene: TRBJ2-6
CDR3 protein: AWRFFSGANVLT

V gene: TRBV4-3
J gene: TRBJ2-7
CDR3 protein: ASSQGVIGTYLAGDYEQY

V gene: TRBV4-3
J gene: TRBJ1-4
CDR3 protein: ASSQDFRVLNEKLF

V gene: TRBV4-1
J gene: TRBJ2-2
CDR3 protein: ASSHPLSGANTGELF

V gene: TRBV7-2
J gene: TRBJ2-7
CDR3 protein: ASSLAQRRLAGGEQY

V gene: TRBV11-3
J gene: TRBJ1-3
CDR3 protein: ASSDRGSSGNTIY

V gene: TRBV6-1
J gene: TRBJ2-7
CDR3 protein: ASSGSNWGGRREQY

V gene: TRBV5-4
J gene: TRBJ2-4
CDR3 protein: ASRGGQGSIQY

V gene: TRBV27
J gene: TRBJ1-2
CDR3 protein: ASRYGQGAGYT

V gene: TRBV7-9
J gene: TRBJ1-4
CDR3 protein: ASSRTANNEKLF

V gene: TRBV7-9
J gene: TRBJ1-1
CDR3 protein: ASSHETSNTEAF

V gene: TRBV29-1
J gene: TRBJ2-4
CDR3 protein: SVEMTGVGIQY

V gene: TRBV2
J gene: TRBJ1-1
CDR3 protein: ASREGQANTEAF

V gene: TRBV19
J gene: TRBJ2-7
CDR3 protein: ASRPLAGGPEQY

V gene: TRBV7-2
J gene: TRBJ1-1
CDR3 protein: ASSPWTGRNTEAF

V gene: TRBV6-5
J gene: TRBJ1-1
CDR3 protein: ASTRGHGDTEAF

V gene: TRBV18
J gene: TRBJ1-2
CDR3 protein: ASLLTGGNGYT

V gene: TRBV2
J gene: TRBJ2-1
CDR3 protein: ASAYGGLGF

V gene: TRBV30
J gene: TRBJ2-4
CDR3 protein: AWTGTGGSAAKNIQY

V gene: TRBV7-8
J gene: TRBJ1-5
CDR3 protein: ASSLWGDQPQH

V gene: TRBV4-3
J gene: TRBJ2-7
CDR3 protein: ASSQAQGSPHEQY

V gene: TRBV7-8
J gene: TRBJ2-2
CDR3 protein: ASSLGQFANTGELF

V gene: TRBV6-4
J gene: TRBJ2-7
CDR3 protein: ASSDNRSYEQY

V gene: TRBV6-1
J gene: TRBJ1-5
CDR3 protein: ASTGQGYQPQH